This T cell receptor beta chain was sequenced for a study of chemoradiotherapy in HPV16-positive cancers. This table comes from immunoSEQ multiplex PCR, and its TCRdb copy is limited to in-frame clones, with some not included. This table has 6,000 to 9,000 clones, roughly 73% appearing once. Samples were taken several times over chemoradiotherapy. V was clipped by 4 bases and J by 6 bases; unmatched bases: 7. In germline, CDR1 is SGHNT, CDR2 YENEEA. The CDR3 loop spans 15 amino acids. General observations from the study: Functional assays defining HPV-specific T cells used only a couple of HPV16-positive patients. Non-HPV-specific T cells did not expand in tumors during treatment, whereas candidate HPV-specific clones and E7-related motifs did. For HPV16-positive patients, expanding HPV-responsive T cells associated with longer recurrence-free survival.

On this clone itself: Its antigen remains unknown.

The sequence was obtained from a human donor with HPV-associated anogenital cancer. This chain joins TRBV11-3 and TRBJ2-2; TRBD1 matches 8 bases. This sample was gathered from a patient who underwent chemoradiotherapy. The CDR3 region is CASSSQGAVAGELFF. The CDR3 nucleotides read TGTGCCAGCAGCTCGCAGGGGGCGGTGGCCGGGGAGCTGTTTTTT.